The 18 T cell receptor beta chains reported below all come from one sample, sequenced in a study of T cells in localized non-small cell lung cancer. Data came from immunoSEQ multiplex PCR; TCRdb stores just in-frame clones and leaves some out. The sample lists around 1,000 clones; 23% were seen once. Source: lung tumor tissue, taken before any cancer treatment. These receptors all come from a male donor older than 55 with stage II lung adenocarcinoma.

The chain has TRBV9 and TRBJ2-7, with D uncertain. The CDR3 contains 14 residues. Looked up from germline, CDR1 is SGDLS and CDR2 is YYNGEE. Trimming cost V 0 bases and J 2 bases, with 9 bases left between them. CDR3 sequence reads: CASSVGAGTYEQYF. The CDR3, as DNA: TGTGCCAGCAGCGTAGGTGCAGGCACCTACGAGCAGTACTTC.

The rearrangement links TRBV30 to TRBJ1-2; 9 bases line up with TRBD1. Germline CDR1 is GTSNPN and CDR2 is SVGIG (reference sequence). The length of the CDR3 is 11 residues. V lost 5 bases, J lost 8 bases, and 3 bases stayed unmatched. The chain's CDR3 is CAWGTGHGYTF. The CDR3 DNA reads TGTGCCTGGGGGACAGGGCACGGCTACACCTTC.

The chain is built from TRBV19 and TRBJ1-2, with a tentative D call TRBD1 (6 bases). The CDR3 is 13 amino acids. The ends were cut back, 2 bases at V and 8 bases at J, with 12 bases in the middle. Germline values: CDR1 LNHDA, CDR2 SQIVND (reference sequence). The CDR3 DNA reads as TGTGCCAGTAGTATATCGGGGGCCAAGGGCTACACCTTC. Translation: CASSISGAKGYTF.

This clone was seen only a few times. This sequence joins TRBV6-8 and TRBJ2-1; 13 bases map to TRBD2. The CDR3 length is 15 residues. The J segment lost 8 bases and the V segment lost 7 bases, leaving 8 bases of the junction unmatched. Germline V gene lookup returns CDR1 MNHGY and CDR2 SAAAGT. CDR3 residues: CASTRTSGRLDEQFF. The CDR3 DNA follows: TGTGCCAGCACTAGGACTAGCGGGAGATTGGATGAGCAGTTCTTC.

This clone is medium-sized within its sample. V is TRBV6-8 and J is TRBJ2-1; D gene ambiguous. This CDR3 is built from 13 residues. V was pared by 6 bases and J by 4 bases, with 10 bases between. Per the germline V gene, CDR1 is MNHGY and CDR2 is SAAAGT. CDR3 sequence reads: CASSRLEYNEQFF. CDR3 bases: TGTGCCAGCAGCCGCCTGGAATACAATGAGCAGTTCTTC.

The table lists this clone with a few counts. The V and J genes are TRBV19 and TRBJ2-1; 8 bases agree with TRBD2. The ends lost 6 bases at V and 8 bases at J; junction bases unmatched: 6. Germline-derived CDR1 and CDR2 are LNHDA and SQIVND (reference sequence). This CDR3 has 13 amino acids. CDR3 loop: CASRAGVIDEQFF. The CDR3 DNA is TGTGCCAGTAGAGCGGGAGTTATCGATGAGCAGTTCTTC.

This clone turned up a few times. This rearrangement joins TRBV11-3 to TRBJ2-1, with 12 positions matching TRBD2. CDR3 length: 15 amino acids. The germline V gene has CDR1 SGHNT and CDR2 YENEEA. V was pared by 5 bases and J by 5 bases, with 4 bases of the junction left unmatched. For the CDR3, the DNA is TGTGCCAGCAGCAGGACTAGCGGGACGAACAATGAGCAGTTCTTC. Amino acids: CASSRTSGTNNEQFF.

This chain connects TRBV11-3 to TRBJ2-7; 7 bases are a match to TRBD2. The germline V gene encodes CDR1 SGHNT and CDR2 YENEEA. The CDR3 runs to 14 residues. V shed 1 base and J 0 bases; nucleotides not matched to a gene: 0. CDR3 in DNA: TGTGCCAGCAGCTTAGGCGGGAGCTCCTACGAGCAGTACTTC. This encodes CASSLGGSSYEQYF.

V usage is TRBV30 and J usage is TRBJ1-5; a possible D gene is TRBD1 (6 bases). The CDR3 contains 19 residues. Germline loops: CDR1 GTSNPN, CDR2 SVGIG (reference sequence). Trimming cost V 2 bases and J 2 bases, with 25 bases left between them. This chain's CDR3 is CAWSNWGRGAGVGNQPQHF. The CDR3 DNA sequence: TGTGCCTGGAGTAATTGGGGACGGGGGGCAGGTGTTGGCAATCAGCCCCAGCATTTT.

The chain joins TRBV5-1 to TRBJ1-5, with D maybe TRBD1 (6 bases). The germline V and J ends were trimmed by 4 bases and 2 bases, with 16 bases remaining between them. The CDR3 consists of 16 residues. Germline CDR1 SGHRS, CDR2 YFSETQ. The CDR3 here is CASSRYREEGNQPQHF. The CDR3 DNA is TGCGCCAGCAGCCGATACAGGGAAGAGGGCAATCAGCCCCAGCATTTT.

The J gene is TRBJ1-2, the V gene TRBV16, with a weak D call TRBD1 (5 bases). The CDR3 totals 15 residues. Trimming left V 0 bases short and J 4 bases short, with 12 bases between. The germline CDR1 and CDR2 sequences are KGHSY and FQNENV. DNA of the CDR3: TGTGCCAGCAGCCAATCGCCCAGGGTAATCTATGGCTACACCTTC. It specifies CASSQSPRVIYGYTF.

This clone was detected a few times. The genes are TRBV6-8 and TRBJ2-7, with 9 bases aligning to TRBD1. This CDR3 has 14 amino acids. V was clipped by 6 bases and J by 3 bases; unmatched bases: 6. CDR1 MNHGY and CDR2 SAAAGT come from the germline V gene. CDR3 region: CASRGRGQGYEQYF. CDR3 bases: TGTGCCAGCAGGGGCAGGGGACAGGGCTACGAGCAGTACTTC.

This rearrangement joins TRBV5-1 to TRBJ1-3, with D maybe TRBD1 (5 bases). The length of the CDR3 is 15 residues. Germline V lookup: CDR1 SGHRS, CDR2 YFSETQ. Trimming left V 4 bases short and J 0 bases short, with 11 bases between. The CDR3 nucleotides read TGCGCCAGCAGCGGGGACGGAGTCTCTGGAAACACCATATATTTT. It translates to CASSGDGVSGNTIYF.

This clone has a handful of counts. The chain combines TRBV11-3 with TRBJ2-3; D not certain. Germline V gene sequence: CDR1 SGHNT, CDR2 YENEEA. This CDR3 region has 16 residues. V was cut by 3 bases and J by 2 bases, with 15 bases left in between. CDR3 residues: CASSLVPDLSTDTQYF. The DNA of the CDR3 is TGTGCCAGCAGCTTGGTTCCGGATCTCTCCACAGATACGCAGTATTTT.

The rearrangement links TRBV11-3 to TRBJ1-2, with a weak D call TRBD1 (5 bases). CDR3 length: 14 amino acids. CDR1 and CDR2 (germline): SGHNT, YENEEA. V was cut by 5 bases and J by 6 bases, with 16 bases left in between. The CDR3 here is CASSLFQGADGYTF. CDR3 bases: TGTGCCAGCAGCCTGTTCCAAGGGGCGGATGGCTACACCTTC. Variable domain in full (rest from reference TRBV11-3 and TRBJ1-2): EAGVVQSPRYKIIEKKQPVAFWCNPISGHNTLYWYLQNLGQGPELLIRYENEEAVDDSQLPKDRFSAERLKGVDSTLKIQPAELGDSAVYLCASSLFQGADGYTFGSGTRLTVV.

The CDR3 loop reads CASSLDRGAGGYTF. The CDR3 DNA is TGTGCCAGCAGCCTGGACAGGGGGGCCGGGGGCTACACCTTC. The chain links TRBV6-8 to TRBJ1-2; 10 bases line up with TRBD1. The trim removed 6 bases at V and 8 bases at J, leaving 9 bases unmatched. This CDR3 is 14 amino acids long. Germline loops: CDR1 MNHGY, CDR2 SAAAGT.

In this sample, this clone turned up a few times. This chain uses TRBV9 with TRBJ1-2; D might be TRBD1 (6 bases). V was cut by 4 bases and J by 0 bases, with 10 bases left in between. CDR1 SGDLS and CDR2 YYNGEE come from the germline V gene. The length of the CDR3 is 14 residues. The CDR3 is CASSQQGANYGYTF. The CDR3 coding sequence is TGTGCCAGCAGCCAACAGGGAGCTAACTATGGCTACACCTTC.

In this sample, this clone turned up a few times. DNA of the CDR3: TGTGCCAGCAGCGTAGACGTTGGTTGGGGGAAGAGCACTGAAGCTTTCTTT. Amino acids: CASSVDVGWGKSTEAFF. The V and J genes are TRBV9 and TRBJ1-1, with D possibly being TRBD1 (5 bases). This CDR3 is built from 17 residues. From germline, CDR1 is SGDLS and CDR2 YYNGEE. Trimming shortened V by 0 bases and J by 4 bases, and 19 bases separated the two germline ends.